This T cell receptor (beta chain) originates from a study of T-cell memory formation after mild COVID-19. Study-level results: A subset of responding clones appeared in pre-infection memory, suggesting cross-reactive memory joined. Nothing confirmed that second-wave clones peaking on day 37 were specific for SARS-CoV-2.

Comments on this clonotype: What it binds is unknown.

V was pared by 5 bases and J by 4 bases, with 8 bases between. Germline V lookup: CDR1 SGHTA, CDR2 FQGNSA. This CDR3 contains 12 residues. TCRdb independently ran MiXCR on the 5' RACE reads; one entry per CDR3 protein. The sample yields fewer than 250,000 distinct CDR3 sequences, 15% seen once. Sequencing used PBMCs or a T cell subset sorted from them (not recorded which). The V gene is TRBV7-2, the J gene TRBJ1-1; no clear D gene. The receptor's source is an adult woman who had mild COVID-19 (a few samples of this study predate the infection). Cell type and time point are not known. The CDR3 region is CASSLMTTEAFF. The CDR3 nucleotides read TGTGCCAGCAGCCTAATGACCACTGAAGCTTTCTTT.